This T cell receptor beta chain is drawn from a study of blood T cell repertoires in COVID-19. Study details: Acute and convalescent COVID-19 samples came from the United States, Italy and Spain. T cells, B-cell-depleted T cells, or PBMCs supplied cDNA or gDNA.

As to this clone: The sample holds other DNA sequences that translate to the same CDR3.

Repertoires were generated with immunoSEQ multiplex PCR, while TCRdb's copy carries only in-frame clones and drops some. Among some 190,000 clones listed, 85% to 90% were seen once. Germline lookup yields CDR1 LGHDT and CDR2 YNNKEL (reference sequence). Deletions cut 1 base from V and 7 bases from J, with 10 bases between. This CDR3 contains 14 residues. Participants were aged about 18 to 95 years, lived in around 25 US areas, and enrolled virtually. Categorization into cohorts depended on clinical history that participants reported. The chain employs TRBV3-1 (or the pseudogene TRBV3-2) and TRBJ1-4; D is perhaps TRBD1 (5 bases). Sequencing was carried out using PBMCs or T cells enriched from blood (not recorded which). The sequence came from a woman between 35 and 50 years old with acute COVID-19. Here the CDR3 reads CASSQGAGGEKLFF. The CDR3 DNA is TGTGCCAGCAGCCAAGGGGCCGGGGGTGAAAAACTGTTTTTT.